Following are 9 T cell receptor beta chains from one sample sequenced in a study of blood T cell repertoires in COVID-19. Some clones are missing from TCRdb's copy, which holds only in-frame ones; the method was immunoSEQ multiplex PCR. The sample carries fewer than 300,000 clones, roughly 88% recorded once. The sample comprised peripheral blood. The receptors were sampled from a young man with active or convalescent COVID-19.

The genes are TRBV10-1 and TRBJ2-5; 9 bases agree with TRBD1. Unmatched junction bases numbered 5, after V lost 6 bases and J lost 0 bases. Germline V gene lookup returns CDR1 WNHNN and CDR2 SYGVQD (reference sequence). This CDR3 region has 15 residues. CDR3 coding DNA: TGCGCCAGCAGCGGAGGGGACAGGGACCAAGAGACCCAGTACTTC. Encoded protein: CASSGGDRDQETQYF.

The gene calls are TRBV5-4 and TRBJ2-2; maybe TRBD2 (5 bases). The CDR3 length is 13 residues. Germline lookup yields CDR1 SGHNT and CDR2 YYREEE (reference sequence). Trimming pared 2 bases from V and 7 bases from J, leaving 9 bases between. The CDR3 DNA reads TGTGCCAGCAGCTTTTGGGGAGTCGGGGAGCTGTTTTTT. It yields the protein CASSFWGVGELFF.

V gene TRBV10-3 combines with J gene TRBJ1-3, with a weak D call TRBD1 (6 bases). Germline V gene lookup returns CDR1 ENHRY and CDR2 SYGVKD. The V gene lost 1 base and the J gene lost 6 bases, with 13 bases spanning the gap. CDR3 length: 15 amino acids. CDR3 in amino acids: CAISEFSGAENTIYF. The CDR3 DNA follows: TGTGCCATCAGTGAGTTCTCAGGGGCGGAAAACACCATATATTTT.

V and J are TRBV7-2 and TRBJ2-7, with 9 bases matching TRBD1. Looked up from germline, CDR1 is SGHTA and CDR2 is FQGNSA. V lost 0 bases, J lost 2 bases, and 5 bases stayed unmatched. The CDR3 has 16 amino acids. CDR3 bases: TGTGCCAGCAGCTTAGCAGCGGGACAGGGCACCTACGAGCAGTACTTC. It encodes CASSLAAGQGTYEQYF.

The CDR3 coding sequence is TGTGCCAGCAGCCAGAGGGGGGGGGAAGAGACCCAGTACTTC. This gives the protein CASSQRGGEETQYF. The chain carries TRBV3-1 (or the pseudogene TRBV3-2) and TRBJ2-5, with TRBD2 as a possible D gene (7 bases). The V end was cut by 3 bases, the J end by 3 bases, with 11 bases between. The germline V gene has CDR1 LGHDT and CDR2 YNNKEL (reference sequence). The CDR3 loop spans 14 amino acids.

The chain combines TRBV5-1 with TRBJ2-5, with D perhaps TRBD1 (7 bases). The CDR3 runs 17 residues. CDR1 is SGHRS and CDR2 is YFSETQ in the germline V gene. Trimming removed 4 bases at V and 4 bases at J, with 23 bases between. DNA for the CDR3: TGCGCCAGCAGCAGAACAGGGGCTCCCGGAGGGCGAGAGACCCAGTACTTC. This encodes CASSRTGAPGGRETQYF.

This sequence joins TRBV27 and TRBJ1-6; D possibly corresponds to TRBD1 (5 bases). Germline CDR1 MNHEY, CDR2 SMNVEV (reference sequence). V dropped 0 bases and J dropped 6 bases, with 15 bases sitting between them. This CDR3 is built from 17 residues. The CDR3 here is CASSLSAGSLINSPLHF. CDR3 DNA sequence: TGTGCCAGCAGTTTATCGGCAGGGTCGCTGATTAATTCACCCCTCCACTTT.

This chain's CDR3 is CASSPSKGNYEQYF. CDR3 in DNA: TGTGCCAGCTCACCTTCCAAGGGGAACTACGAGCAGTACTTC. The V and J genes are TRBV18 and TRBJ2-7; the D gene is possibly TRBD1 (5 bases). Germline CDR1 is KGHSH and CDR2 is LQKENI. The germline V and J ends were trimmed by 3 bases and 3 bases, with 12 bases remaining between them. The length of the CDR3 is 14 residues.

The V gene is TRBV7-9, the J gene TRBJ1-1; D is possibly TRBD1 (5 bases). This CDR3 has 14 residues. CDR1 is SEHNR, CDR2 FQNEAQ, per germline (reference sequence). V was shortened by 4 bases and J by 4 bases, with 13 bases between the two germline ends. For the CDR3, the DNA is TGTGCCAGCAGCTCCCCTCAGGGAGGCACTGAAGCTTTCTTT. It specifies CASSSPQGGTEAFF.